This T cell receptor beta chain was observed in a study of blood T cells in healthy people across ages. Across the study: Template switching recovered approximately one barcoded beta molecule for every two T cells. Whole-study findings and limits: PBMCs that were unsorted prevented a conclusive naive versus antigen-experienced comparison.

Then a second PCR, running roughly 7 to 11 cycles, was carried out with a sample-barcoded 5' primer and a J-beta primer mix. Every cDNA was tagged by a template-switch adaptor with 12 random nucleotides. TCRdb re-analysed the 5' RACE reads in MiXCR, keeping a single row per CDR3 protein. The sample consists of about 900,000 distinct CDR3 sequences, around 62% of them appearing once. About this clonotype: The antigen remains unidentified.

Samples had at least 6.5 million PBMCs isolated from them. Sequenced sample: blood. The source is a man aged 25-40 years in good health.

CDR3: CASRKWGEETQYF. CDR3 nucleotides: TGTGCCAGCAGAAAATGGGGGGAAGAGACCCAGTACTTC. The chain uses TRBV6-1 and TRBJ2-5, with D perhaps matching TRBD2 (6 bases). From germline, CDR1 is MNHNS and CDR2 SASEGT. The V and J ends lost 6 bases and 3 bases respectively, with 11 bases between them. This CDR3 spans 13 amino acids.